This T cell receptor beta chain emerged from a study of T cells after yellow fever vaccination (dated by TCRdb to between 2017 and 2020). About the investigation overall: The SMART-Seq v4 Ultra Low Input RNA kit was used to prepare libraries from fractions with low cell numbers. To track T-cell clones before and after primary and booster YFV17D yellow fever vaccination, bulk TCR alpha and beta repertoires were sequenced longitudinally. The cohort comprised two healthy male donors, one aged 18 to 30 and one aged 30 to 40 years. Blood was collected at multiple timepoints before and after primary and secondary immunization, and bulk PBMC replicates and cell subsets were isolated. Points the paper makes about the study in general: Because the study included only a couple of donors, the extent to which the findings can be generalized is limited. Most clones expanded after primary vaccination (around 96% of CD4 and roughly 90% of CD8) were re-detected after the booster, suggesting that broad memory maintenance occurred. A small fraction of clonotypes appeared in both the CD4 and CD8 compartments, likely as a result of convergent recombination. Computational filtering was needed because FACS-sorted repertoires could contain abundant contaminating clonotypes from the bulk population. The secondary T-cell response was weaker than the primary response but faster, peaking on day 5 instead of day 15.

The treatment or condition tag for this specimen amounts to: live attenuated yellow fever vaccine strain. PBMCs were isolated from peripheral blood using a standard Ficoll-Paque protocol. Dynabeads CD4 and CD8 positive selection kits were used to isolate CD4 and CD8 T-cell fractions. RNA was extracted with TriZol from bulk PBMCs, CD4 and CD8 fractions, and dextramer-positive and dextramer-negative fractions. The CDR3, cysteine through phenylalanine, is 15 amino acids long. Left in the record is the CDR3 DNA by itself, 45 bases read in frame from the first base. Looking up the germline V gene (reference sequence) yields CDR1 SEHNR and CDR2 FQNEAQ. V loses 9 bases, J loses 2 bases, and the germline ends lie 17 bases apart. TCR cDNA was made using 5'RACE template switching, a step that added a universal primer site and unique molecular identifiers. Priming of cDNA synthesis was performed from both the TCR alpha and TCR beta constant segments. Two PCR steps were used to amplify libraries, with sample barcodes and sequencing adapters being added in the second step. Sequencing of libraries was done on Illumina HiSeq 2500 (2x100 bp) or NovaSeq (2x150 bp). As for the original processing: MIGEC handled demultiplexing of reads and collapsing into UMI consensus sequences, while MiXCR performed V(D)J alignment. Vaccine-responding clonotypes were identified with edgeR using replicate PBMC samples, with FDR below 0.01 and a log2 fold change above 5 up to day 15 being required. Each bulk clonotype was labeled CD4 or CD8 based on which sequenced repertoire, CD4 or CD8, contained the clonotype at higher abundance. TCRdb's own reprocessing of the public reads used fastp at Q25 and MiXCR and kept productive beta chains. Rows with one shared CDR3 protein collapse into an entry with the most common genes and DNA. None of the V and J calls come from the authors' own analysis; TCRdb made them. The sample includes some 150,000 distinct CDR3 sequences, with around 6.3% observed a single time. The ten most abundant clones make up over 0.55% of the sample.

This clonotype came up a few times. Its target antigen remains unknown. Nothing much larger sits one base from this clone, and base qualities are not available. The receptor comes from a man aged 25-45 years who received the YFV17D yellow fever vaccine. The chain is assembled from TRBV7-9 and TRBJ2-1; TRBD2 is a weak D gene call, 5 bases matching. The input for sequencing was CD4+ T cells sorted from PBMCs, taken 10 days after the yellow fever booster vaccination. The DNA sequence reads TGTGCCAGTGACCCCAATGGAGGAACCTACAATGAGCAGTTCTTC. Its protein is CASDPNGGTYNEQFF.